There are a few counts of the clone carrying this T cell receptor (beta chain). Its target is unknown. This record belongs to a study of T-cell reconstitution after alpha-beta-depleted transplantation in children. Study-wide results and caveats: After transplant, high TCRbeta diversity at day 60 in some patients arose from surviving recipient T cells and thymic progenitors. Several hundred expanded graft clones reportedly gave rise to the alpha-beta T cells present about two months after transplant.

Preparation of the TCRbeta library was carried out with unique molecular identifiers. TCRdb ran MiXCR on the PCR reads and lists one entry per CDR3 protein. The sample includes roughly 400,000 distinct CDR3 sequences, approximately 41% of them seen just once. From germline, CDR1 is DFQATT and CDR2 SNEGSKA (reference sequence). Trimming at V came to 2 bases and at J to 5 bases, leaving 3 bases not matched to a gene. The CDR3 consists of 14 residues. The chain carries TRBV20-1 and TRBJ2-1, with 10 bases matching TRBD2. The source material was PBMCs, sampled before TCRalphabeta/CD19-depleted stem cell transplant. The origin of this receptor is a girl between 2 and 10 years old with aplastic anemia, due to receive a stem cell transplant. The CDR3 DNA is TGCAGTGCTAGACCTAGCGGGAGAGACAATGAGCAGTTCTTC. Protein sequence: CSARPSGRDNEQFF.